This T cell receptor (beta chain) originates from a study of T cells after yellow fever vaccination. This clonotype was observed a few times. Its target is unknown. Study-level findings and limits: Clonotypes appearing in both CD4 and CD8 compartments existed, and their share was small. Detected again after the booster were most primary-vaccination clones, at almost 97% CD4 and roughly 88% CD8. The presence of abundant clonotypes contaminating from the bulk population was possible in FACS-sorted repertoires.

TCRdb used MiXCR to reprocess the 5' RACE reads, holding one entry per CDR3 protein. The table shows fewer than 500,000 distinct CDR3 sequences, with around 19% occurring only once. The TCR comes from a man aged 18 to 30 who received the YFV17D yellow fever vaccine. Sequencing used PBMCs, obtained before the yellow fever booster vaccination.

For the CDR3, the DNA is TGTGCCAGCAGCCCAACGACAGTATATAGCAATCAGCCCCAGCATTTT. This encodes CASSPTTVYSNQPQHF. The genes are TRBV7-2 and TRBJ1-5, with D maybe TRBD1 (5 bases). The CDR3 contains 16 residues. Germline V gene sequence: CDR1 SGHTA, CDR2 FQGNSA. V lost 5 bases, J lost 0 bases, and 14 bases lay in between.